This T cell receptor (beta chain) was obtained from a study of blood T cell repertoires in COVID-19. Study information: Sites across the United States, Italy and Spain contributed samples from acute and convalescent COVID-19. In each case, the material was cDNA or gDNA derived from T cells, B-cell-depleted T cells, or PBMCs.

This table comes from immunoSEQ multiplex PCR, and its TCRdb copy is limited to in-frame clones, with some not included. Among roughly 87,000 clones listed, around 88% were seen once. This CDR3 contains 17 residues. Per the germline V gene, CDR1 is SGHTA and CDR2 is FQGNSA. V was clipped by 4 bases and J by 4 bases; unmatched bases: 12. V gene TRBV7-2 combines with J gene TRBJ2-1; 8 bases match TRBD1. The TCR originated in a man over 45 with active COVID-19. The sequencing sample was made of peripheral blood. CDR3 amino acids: CASSSPRGRLTYNEQFF. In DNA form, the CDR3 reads TGTGCCAGCAGCTCCCCCAGGGGGCGCTTAACATACAATGAGCAGTTCTTC.